This T cell receptor beta chain originates from a study of blood T cell repertoires in COVID-19. Overall study: The samples span acute and convalescent COVID-19 from the United States, Italy and Spain.

Cohorts were assigned according to the clinical history that participants reported. Original handling: Quantification of nucleated cells was approximated via reference gene primer amplification. Assay: immunoSEQ multiplex PCR; the TCRdb copy retains only in-frame clones and omits some. The V and J calls and the clone size are those of that table, but D and trimming were determined from the DNA. The top ten hold approximately 5.4% of the sample, which has a few hundred thousand clones, around 86% seen once. This TCR came from a woman aged 50 to 60 who had recovered from COVID-19. The sample comprised PBMCs or T cells enriched from blood (not recorded which).

Written as DNA, the CDR3 is TGTGCCAGCCGAGGACAAGACAGGGGTTCGCCCGGAAACACCATATATTTT. Translating it yields CASRGQDRGSPGNTIYF. The chain joins TRBV19 to TRBJ1-3, with 8 bases fitting TRBD1. The CDR3 has 17 residues. From germline, CDR1 is LNHDA and CDR2 SQIVND (reference sequence). V shed 9 bases, J shed 4 bases, and the junction held 17 bases outside the gene matches.